This T cell receptor beta chain was recorded in a study of cytomegalovirus exposure and HLA in healthy donors. Both 60 Vbeta primers and 13 Jbeta primers went into the PCR. Repertoires were generated with immunoSEQ multiplex PCR, while TCRdb's copy carries only in-frame clones and drops some. The table lists more than 95,000 clones, around four fifths of them singletons. Unmatched junction bases numbered 2, after V lost 1 base and J lost 3 bases. CDR3 length: 14 amino acids. Germline-derived CDR1 and CDR2 are SGHNT and YENEEA. About this clone itself: Its antigen is undetermined.

Study-wide points: Researchers had no immune exposure information except CMV serostatus available. From TCR beta sequences, most subjects' HLA-A and HLA-B alleles were reportedly predicted accurately. The study recorded fewer than 200 TCR beta chains that were cytomegalovirus-associated.

The specimen was PBMCs. The chain joins TRBV11-3 to TRBJ2-7, with 8 bases matching TRBD1. This TCR was recovered from a young man in good health and CMV-seropositive. Here the CDR3 reads CASSLGQGIYEQYF. The CDR3 nucleotides are TGTGCCAGCAGCTTAGGACAGGGGATCTACGAGCAGTACTTC.